This TCR beta chain was captured by sequencing in a study of HIV-infected patients and healthy controls. CDR3 length: 14 residues. V trimming: 6 bases; J trimming: 7 bases; junction bases outside the gene matches: 7. Reverse transcription used about 500 ng RNA and constant-region primers for alpha and beta. Each of the alpha and beta chains got its own library through chain-specific third strand synthesis with indices. TCRdb reprocessed the 5' RACE reads via MiXCR and lists one record per CDR3 protein. The sample lists under 20,000 distinct CDR3 sequences; 5.5% were seen once. This clonotype was seen many times. Antigen specificity is unknown. The study's findings and limits: The study did not determine the donors' HLA types. HIV+ repertoires were severely depleted of MAIT alpha-chain CDR3s, unlike healthy controls.

Whole blood was used without fractionation, so all unsorted peripheral T cells were included. The receptor was derived from an adult in good health. The sample was blood. The gene calls are TRBV12-3 or TRBV12-4 and TRBJ2-2, with 8 bases matching TRBD2. As DNA, the CDR3 is TGTGCCAGCAGATCTACCGGGGGGGTCGGGGAGCTGTTTTTT. It encodes CASRSTGGVGELFF.